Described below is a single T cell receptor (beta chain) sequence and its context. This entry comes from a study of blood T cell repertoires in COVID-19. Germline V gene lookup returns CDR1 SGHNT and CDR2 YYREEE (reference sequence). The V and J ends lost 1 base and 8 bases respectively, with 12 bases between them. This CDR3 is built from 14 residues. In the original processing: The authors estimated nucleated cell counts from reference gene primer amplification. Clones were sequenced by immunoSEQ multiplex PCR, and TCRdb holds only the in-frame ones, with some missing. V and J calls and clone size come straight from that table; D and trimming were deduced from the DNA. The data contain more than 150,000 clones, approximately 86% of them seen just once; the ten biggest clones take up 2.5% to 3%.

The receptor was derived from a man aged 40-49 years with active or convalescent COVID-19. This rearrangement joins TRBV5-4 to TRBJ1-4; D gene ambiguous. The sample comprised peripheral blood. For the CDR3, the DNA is TGTGCCAGCAGCTTGAGCGGAGCCACAGAAAAACTGTTTTTT. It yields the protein CASSLSGATEKLFF.